The 26 T cell receptor beta chains below all came from one sample that was sequenced in a study of T cell repertoires in cytomegalovirus infection. MiXCR, applied by TCRdb to the reads, yields one record per CDR3 protein. The data hold some 680,000 distinct CDR3 sequences, with 35% observed a single time. Sequenced sample: PBMCs. Receptor source: a human donor in good health (CMV status not recorded). Some clones in this sample may be carry-over from other donors' samples.

The chain uses TRBV28 and TRBJ2-7; 10 bases line up with TRBD1. Germline CDR1 and CDR2: MDHEN and SYDVKM. V lost 6 bases, J lost 5 bases, and 4 bases stayed unmatched. CDR3 length equals 13 residues. The CDR3 DNA reads TGTGCCAGCAGAGGGACAGGGGTCCACGAGCAGTACTTC. It codes for CASRGTGVHEQYF.

The table lists this clonotype with many counts. J is TRBJ2-4 and V is TRBV7-8; no reliable D call. CDR3 size: 11 residues. Germline CDR1 and CDR2: SGHVS and FQNEAQ. V was pared by 2 bases and J by 9 bases, with 5 bases between. The CDR3 sequence: CASSLTGIQYF. In DNA, the CDR3 is TGTGCCAGCAGCTTAACGGGCATTCAGTACTTC.

The chain uses TRBV7-4 and TRBJ1-2; tentative D call: TRBD1 (6 bases). CDR1 is SGHVT and CDR2 is SQSDAQ in the germline V gene. CDR3 length: 16 amino acids. Trimming shortened V by 5 bases and J by 4 bases, and 20 bases separated the two germline ends. DNA for the CDR3: TGTGCCAGCAGCAATCTGACAGGTGGTTCGACCTATGGCTACACCTTC. Residues: CASSNLTGGSTYGYTF.

This clonotype was detected a few times. The chain uses TRBV20-1 and TRBJ1-4; 8 bases map to TRBD1. Germline loops: CDR1 DFQATT, CDR2 SNEGSKA (reference sequence). Trimming at V came to 0 bases and at J to 4 bases, leaving 4 bases not matched to a gene. The CDR3 consists of 15 residues. The CDR3, as DNA: TGCAGTGCTAGAGAGCCAGGGGGCTATAATGAAAAACTGTTTTTT. It translates to CSAREPGGYNEKLFF.

V usage is TRBV28 and J usage is TRBJ2-1; D perhaps matches TRBD2 (6 bases). This CDR3 comprises 16 residues. V was clipped by 1 base and J by 1 base, with 11 bases between them. CDR1 is MDHEN, CDR2 SYDVKM, per germline. The chain's CDR3 is CASSLSGVGSYNEQFF. The CDR3 bases are TGTGCCAGCAGTTTATCGGGGGTCGGTTCCTACAATGAGCAGTTCTTC. The full variable domain, with the rest looked up from reference TRBV28 and TRBJ2-1, is DVKVTQSSRYLVKRTGEKVFLECVQDMDHENMFWYRQDPGLGLRLIYFSYDVKMKEKGDIPEGYSVSREKKERFSLILESASTNQTSMYLCASSLSGVGSYNEQFFGPGTRLTVL.

This sequence joins TRBV28 and TRBJ2-6, with 8 bases identical to TRBD2. The V and J ends lost 3 bases and 0 bases, in that order; junction bases with no gene match: 7. Germline V gene data show CDR1 as MDHEN and CDR2 as SYDVKM. This CDR3 has 18 amino acids. CDR3 DNA sequence: TGTGCCAGCAGTTTCTCCCTAGCGGGCTCCTCTGGGGCCAACGTCCTGACTTTC. It translates to CASSFSLAGSSGANVLTF. Based on the CDR3 plus reference TRBV28 and TRBJ2-6, the full variable domain is DVKVTQSSRYLVKRTGEKVFLECVQDMDHENMFWYRQDPGLGLRLIYFSYDVKMKEKGDIPEGYSVSREKKERFSLILESASTNQTSMYLCASSFSLAGSSGANVLTFGAGSRLTVL.

This clonotype has a count of ten or more. The chain employs TRBV6-1 and TRBJ2-5; 15 positions agree with TRBD2. This CDR3 spans 14 amino acids. V was pared by 8 bases and J by 4 bases, with 2 bases of the junction left unmatched. Per germline, CDR1 MNHNS and CDR2 SASEGT. Written as DNA, the CDR3 is TGTGCCAGCCTGGGACTAGCGGGAGGAGAGACCCAGTACTTC. Its translation is CASLGLAGGETQYF.

The CDR3, as DNA: TGCGCCAGCAGCGGACCGGGACTGCAGAACACTGAAGCTTTCTTT. This sequence encodes CASSGPGLQNTEAFF. This chain joins TRBV5-1 and TRBJ1-1; a weak D match, TRBD1 (5 bases). The germline CDR1 and CDR2 sequences are SGHRS and YFSETQ. CDR3 length: 15 residues. With 4 bases removed from V and 1 base from J, the gap between germline ends came to 14 bases.

The V and J genes are TRBV20-1 and TRBJ1-5; D perhaps matches TRBD1 (6 bases). This CDR3 is built from 13 residues. V was clipped by 5 bases and J by 7 bases, with 15 bases between them. Germline CDR1 DFQATT, CDR2 SNEGSKA (reference sequence). DNA for the CDR3: TGCAGTGCTTCTAACAGGGTTAACCAGCCCCAGCATTTT. It codes for CSASNRVNQPQHF.

The rearrangement uses TRBV7-9 and TRBJ2-7, with D unresolved. CDR3 size: 15 residues. Trimming left V 1 base short and J 3 bases short, with 13 bases between. Germline V gene sequence: CDR1 SEHNR, CDR2 FQNEAQ (reference sequence). The CDR3 sequence is CASSLGDDSGYEQYF. CDR3 bases: TGTGCCAGCAGCTTAGGAGACGACTCGGGCTACGAGCAGTACTTC.

CDR3 loop: CASSFTEGAGNSPLHF. CDR3 coding DNA: TGTGCCAGCAGTTTTACTGAGGGGGCGGGCAATTCACCCCTCCACTTT. This chain links TRBV12-3 or TRBV12-4 with TRBJ1-6, with TRBD1 identical over 7 bases. The CDR3 has 16 amino acids. V lost 3 bases to trimming and J lost 7 bases; unmatched junction nucleotides: 9.

This clonotype came up a few times. V usage is TRBV12-3 or TRBV12-4 and J usage is TRBJ1-2; D ambiguous. Between the trimmed V and J ends, which lost 5 bases and 4 bases, there was a span of 11 bases. This CDR3 spans 13 amino acids. CDR3 residues: CASSPQPFYGYTF. In nucleotides, the CDR3 is TGTGCCAGCAGTCCACAGCCTTTCTATGGCTACACCTTC.

The chain employs TRBV12-3 or TRBV12-4 and TRBJ2-1, with D possibly being TRBD2 (5 bases). Deletions cut 1 base from V and 9 bases from J, with 10 bases between. The CDR3 has 13 residues. The CDR3 region is CASSLGEPGEQFF. The CDR3 DNA is TGTGCCAGCAGTTTAGGGGAGCCAGGTGAGCAGTTCTTC.

In the case of this clonotype: An end of the junction differs from the germline gene, which may be a read error. The chain employs TRBV7-9 and TRBJ2-3, with 10 bases matching TRBD2. The CDR3 contains 16 residues. The germline V gene encodes CDR1 SEHNR and CDR2 FQNEAQ (reference sequence). The CDR3 region is CASSPGLAETTETQYF. In nucleotides, the CDR3 is TGTGCCAGCAGCCCCGGACTAGCGGAGACCACAGAGACGCAGTATTTT.

This clonotype appeared many times. The chain joins TRBV7-2 to TRBJ2-7; 8 bases agree with TRBD2. Unmatched junction bases numbered 14, after V lost 5 bases and J lost 5 bases. CDR3 length equals 16 residues. Germline values: CDR1 SGHTA, CDR2 FQGNSA. The CDR3 reads CASSPPGREAIHEQYF. DNA for the CDR3: TGTGCCAGCAGCCCGCCTGGGCGGGAGGCTATCCACGAGCAGTACTTC.

The chain employs TRBV15 and TRBJ1-4; perhaps TRBD1 as D (5 bases). The CDR3 is made up of 14 amino acids. Per germline, CDR1 LNHNV and CDR2 YYDKDF (reference sequence). The V and J ends lost 5 bases and 15 bases respectively, with 22 bases between them. The CDR3 region has the DNA TGTGCCACCAGCGGGACCTTAAAGGGAGCCCCCTTGTTTTTT. This gives the protein CATSGTLKGAPLFF. Full variable domain (remainder filled in from reference TRBV15 and TRBJ1-4): DAMVIQNPRYQVTQFGKPVTLSCSQTLNHNVMYWYQQKSSQAPKLLFHYYDKDFNNEADTPDNFQSRRPNTSFCFLDIRSPGLGDTAMYLCATSGTLKGAPLFFGSGTQLSVL.

This clonotype was picked up a small number of times. This chain joins TRBV11-2 and TRBJ1-2; TRBD1 matches at 7 bases. From germline, CDR1 is SGHAT and CDR2 FQNNGV. The ends lost 5 bases at V and 12 bases at J; junction bases unmatched: 9. This CDR3 has 12 residues. CDR3 sequence (DNA): TGTGCCAGCAGCGGCGCGACAGGGTTCCACACCTTC. This codes for CASSGATGFHTF.

This clonotype was observed at least ten times. The V and J genes are TRBV7-2 and TRBJ2-1; perhaps D is TRBD1 or TRBD2 (5 bases each). This CDR3 contains 13 residues. Germline-derived CDR1 and CDR2 are SGHTA and FQGNSA. The germline V and J ends were trimmed by 4 bases and 5 bases, with 9 bases remaining between them. CDR3 in amino acids: CASSWDPNNEQFF. The CDR3 nucleotides are TGTGCCAGCAGCTGGGACCCGAACAATGAGCAGTTCTTC.

The V and J genes are TRBV25-1 and TRBJ1-4, with TRBD1 as a possible D gene (6 bases). This CDR3 spans 14 amino acids. Germline CDR1 is MGHDK and CDR2 is SYGVNS. Trimming pared 3 bases from V and 15 bases from J, leaving 20 bases between. The chain's CDR3 is CASSEAQGFIDLFF. The CDR3, as DNA: TGTGCCAGCAGTGAGGCGCAGGGGTTTATAGATTTGTTTTTT. Full variable domain (remainder filled in from reference TRBV25-1 and TRBJ1-4): EADIYQTPRYLVIGTGKKITLECSQTMGHDKMYWYQQDPGMELHLIHYSYGVNSTEKGDLSSESTVSRIRTEHFPLTLESARPSHTSQYLCASSEAQGFIDLFFGSGTQLSVL.

Of note for this clonotype: Compared with germline, one end of the junction differs, possibly owing to a read error. The chain has TRBV20-1 and TRBJ2-5; D is perhaps TRBD1 (5 bases). CDR1 is DFQATT, CDR2 SNEGSKA, per germline (reference sequence). CDR3 length: 14 amino acids. The CDR3, as DNA: TGCAGTGCTAGAGCAGGGTCCGGCGGAGAGACCCAGTCCTTC. This translates into CSARAGSGGETQSF.

This clonotype has ten or more counts. The genes are TRBV11-1 and TRBJ1-6; D might be TRBD1 (6 bases). Between the trimmed V and J ends, which lost 5 bases and 11 bases, there was a span of 16 bases. Germline assignment: CDR1 SGHAT and CDR2 FQDESV (reference sequence). CDR3 length: 14 residues. CDR3 DNA sequence: TGTGCCAGCAGCGCAACAGGGATCGCGGCACCCCTCCACTTT. It translates to CASSATGIAAPLHF.

The sample holds a few counts of this clonotype. The CDR3 sequence: CASSGQGYGTDTQYF. The CDR3 bases are TGTGCCAGCAGCGGACAGGGGTACGGCACAGATACGCAGTATTTT. The chain couples TRBV5-6 to TRBJ2-3; 9 nucleotides match TRBD1. The CDR3 has 15 residues. CDR1 and CDR2 (germline): SGHDT, YYEEEE. The J segment lost 1 base and the V segment lost 4 bases, leaving 4 bases of the junction unmatched.

This clonotype has only a few counts. The chain is built from TRBV20-1 and TRBJ1-5; perhaps TRBD1 as D (5 bases). Germline V gives CDR1 DFQATT, CDR2 SNEGSKA (reference sequence). V gave up 3 bases and J gave up 1 base, with 10 bases separating them. The CDR3 totals 14 residues. CDR3 DNA sequence: TGCAGTGCTAGCGGGGGGGGAAGCAATCAGCCCCAGCATTTT. Protein: CSASGGGSNQPQHF.

This clonotype has more than one count but fewer than ten. V gene TRBV11-2 combines with J gene TRBJ1-4; no reliable D call. The CDR3 has 14 amino acids. Germline lookup yields CDR1 SGHAT and CDR2 FQNNGV. Between the trimmed V and J ends, which lost 3 bases and 3 bases, there was a span of 8 bases. The DNA of the CDR3 is TGTGCCAGCAGCTTCGTTGGACCTAATGAAAAACTGTTTTTT. Protein: CASSFVGPNEKLFF.

The CDR3 protein is CASSLRAGGRSAEAFF. CDR3 DNA sequence: TGTGCCAGCAGCTTACGAGCAGGGGGCAGGTCGGCTGAAGCTTTCTTT. V and J are TRBV7-9 and TRBJ1-1, with 8 bases aligning to TRBD1. CDR1 is SEHNR, CDR2 FQNEAQ, per germline (reference sequence). V lost 2 bases and J lost 6; bases outside the gene matches: 11. The CDR3 has 16 residues.

This clonotype was found many times. The genes are TRBV7-8 and TRBJ1-1; D not resolved. Germline CDR1 and CDR2: SGHVS and FQNEAQ. This CDR3 is 15 amino acids long. Trimming removed 5 bases from V and 0 bases from J, with 13 bases in between. In DNA, the CDR3 is TGTGCCAGCAGCCACTTAGGGCAGGTGAACACTGAAGCTTTCTTT. It specifies CASSHLGQVNTEAFF.